Below are 15 T cell receptor beta chains sequenced from a single sample in a study of blood T cell repertoires in COVID-19. Clones were read by immunoSEQ multiplex PCR, and TCRdb kept only the in-frame ones, dropping some. The table includes roughly 140,000 clones, around 90% detected once. Sequencing input: peripheral blood. These receptors came from a man in his sixties or seventies with acute or convalescent COVID-19.

V usage is TRBV29-1 and J usage is TRBJ2-3, with TRBD2 matching 9 bases. Germline CDR1 SQVTM, CDR2 ANQGSEA. Trimming took 8 bases from V and 5 from J; bases not matched to a gene: 11. The CDR3 contains 14 residues. CDR3 region: CSTYSGGGGDTQYF. The CDR3 nucleotides are TGCAGCACCTATAGCGGGGGCGGGGGAGATACGCAGTATTTT.

The V and J genes are TRBV20-1 and TRBJ2-1; 10 bases align to TRBD2. The CDR3 has 15 residues. Trimming at V came to 3 bases and at J to 5 bases, leaving 7 bases not matched to a gene. Looked up from germline, CDR1 is DFQATT and CDR2 is SNEGSKA (reference sequence). The CDR3 nucleotides read TGCAGTGCTAGTAGGACTAGCGGACTCAACAATGAGCAGTTCTTC. Protein sequence: CSASRTSGLNNEQFF.

The chain uses TRBV28 and TRBJ2-3; TRBD2 aligns across 7 bases. The J segment lost 5 bases and the V segment lost 5 bases, leaving 13 bases of the junction unmatched. Germline lookup yields CDR1 MDHEN and CDR2 SYDVKM. The CDR3 length is 16 residues. CDR3 protein: CASSPFSGGGIDTQYF. Written as DNA, the CDR3 is TGTGCCAGCAGTCCTTTCTCAGGCGGGGGAATAGATACGCAGTATTTT.

The gene calls are TRBV28 and TRBJ1-2; D gene ambiguous. This CDR3 is 13 amino acids long. The V end was cut by 8 bases, the J end by 8 bases, with 18 bases between. Germline loops: CDR1 MDHEN, CDR2 SYDVKM. In nucleotides, the CDR3 is TGTGCCAGCTGCCCGAGCGGGGTCCAAGGCTACACCTTC. Residues: CASCPSGVQGYTF.

The chain uses TRBV18 and TRBJ2-5; D might be TRBD1 (6 bases). The germline gives CDR1 KGHSH, CDR2 LQKENI. This CDR3 is 14 amino acids long. The V end lost 3 bases, the J end lost 1 base, and 9 bases lay between the germline ends. This CDR3 reads CASSPQTGQETQYF. Written as DNA, the CDR3 is TGTGCCAGCTCACCGCAGACAGGCCAAGAGACCCAGTACTTC.

The chain carries TRBV3-1 (or the pseudogene TRBV3-2) and TRBJ1-3, with a weak D call TRBD1 (5 bases). Germline-derived CDR1 and CDR2 are LGHDT and YNNKEL (reference sequence). The V gene lost 7 bases and the J gene lost 4 bases, with 11 bases spanning the gap. This CDR3 is 13 amino acids long. The CDR3 spells CASTARQGNTIYF. CDR3 nucleotide sequence: TGTGCCAGCACTGCCCGACAGGGAAACACCATATATTTT.

This chain joins TRBV1 and TRBJ2-7; no DNA check was done on the table's D call, TRBD2. TRBV1 constitutes a pseudogene. The CDR3 is 16 residues long. The CDR3 coding sequence is TGCACCAGCAGCCAGCCCCGAACCATTAGCTCCTACGAGCAGTACTTC. This translates into CTSSQPRTISSYEQYF.

V and J are TRBV7-9 and TRBJ1-2; D remains ambiguous. The germline V gene encodes CDR1 SEHNR and CDR2 FQNEAQ (reference sequence). The CDR3 consists of 13 residues. Trimming removed 2 bases from V and 2 bases from J, with 6 bases in between. The CDR3 is CASSLYGNYGYTF. Written as DNA, the CDR3 is TGTGCCAGCAGCTTATACGGGAACTATGGCTACACCTTC.

The CDR3 coding sequence is TGTGCCAGCAGTCTAGAAGCGGGAGAATATGGCGGGGAGCTGTTTTTT. Translating gives CASSLEAGEYGGELFF. This chain links TRBV27 with TRBJ2-2, with TRBD2 matching over 8 bases. The ends lost 5 bases at V and 7 bases at J; junction bases unmatched: 12. The CDR3 totals 16 residues. Looked up from germline, CDR1 is MNHEY and CDR2 is SMNVEV (reference sequence).

This clone came up once. This chain connects TRBV12-5 to TRBJ1-3, with 8 bases lining up with TRBD1. The ends lost 1 base at V and 0 bases at J; junction bases unmatched: 17. CDR1 LGHNT and CDR2 FRNRAP come from the germline V gene. CDR3 length: 21 amino acids. In nucleotides, the CDR3 is TGTGCTAGTGGTTTGGCAGGGAAGGGACAGGCGGACTGGGACTCTGGAAACACCATATATTTT. Encoded protein: CASGLAGKGQADWDSGNTIYF.

The V gene is TRBV5-1, the J gene TRBJ2-1, with 7 bases that match TRBD1. The CDR3 runs to 15 residues. V trimming: 4 bases; J trimming: 6 bases; junction bases outside the gene matches: 10. CDR1 is SGHRS, CDR2 YFSETQ, per germline. The CDR3 region has the DNA TGCGCCAGCAGCAGGGATACCAACAGGGGCAATGAGCAGTTCTTC. Residues: CASSRDTNRGNEQFF.

The chain links TRBV10-1 to TRBJ1-1, with D possibly being TRBD1 (6 bases). Per germline, CDR1 WNHNN and CDR2 SYGVQD (reference sequence). Trimming pared 10 bases from V and 0 bases from J, leaving 21 bases between. CDR3 length: 16 amino acids. CDR3 DNA sequence: TGCGCCAAAACGGACAGTCGGAACATACTGAACACTGAAGCTTTCTTT. It specifies CAKTDSRNILNTEAFF.

This clone was detected a few times. The V gene is TRBV4-1, the J gene TRBJ2-2; TRBD1 matches 11 bases. Trimming took 4 bases from V and 4 from J; bases not matched to a gene: 8. Looked up from germline, CDR1 is MGHRA and CDR2 is YSYEKL. The CDR3 is 17 amino acids. CDR3 amino acids: CASSLTGQGAGTGELFF. Here the CDR3 DNA reads TGCGCCAGCAGCCTTACCGGACAGGGGGCGGGCACCGGGGAGCTGTTTTTT.

The V and J genes are TRBV28 and TRBJ2-2; 8 bases are shared with TRBD1. Germline V CDR1 and CDR2: MDHEN, SYDVKM. The CDR3 is 14 residues long. V gave up 7 bases and J gave up 1 base; unmatched junction bases: 2. CDR3 DNA sequence: TGTGCCAGCACGGGACAGGTGAACACCGGGGAGCTGTTTTTT. Translating gives CASTGQVNTGELFF.

The chain links TRBV2 to TRBJ2-2, with D tentatively TRBD1 (7 bases). The CDR3 is made up of 15 amino acids. V lost 8 bases, J lost 5 bases, and 18 bases lay in between. Germline V lookup: CDR1 SNHLY, CDR2 FYNNEI. The CDR3 DNA follows: TGTGCCAGCCAAGCCCAGGGGGGCAGAACCGGGGAGCTGTTTTTT. Amino acids: CASQAQGGRTGELFF. The full variable domain, its missing parts supplied by reference TRBV2 and TRBJ2-2, is EPEVTQTPSHQVTQMGQEVILRCVPISNHLYFYWYRQILGQKVEFLVSFYNNEISEKSEIFDDQFSVERPDGSNFTLKIRSTKLEDSAMYFCASQAQGGRTGELFFGEGSRLTVL.